Sequencing of this T cell receptor beta chain was carried out in a study of CD8 T cells in ankylosing spondylitis. This clonotype was recorded at least ten times. What it binds is not known. The V end was cut by 6 bases, the J end by 7 bases, with 12 bases between. The CDR3 covers 12 residues. General study findings and limits: From matched ankylosing spondylitis synovial fluid, disease-linked clones were reportedly recovered at significantly enriched levels. Reactive arthritis synovial fluid and blood were previously reported to contain some motif variants.

TCRdb used MiXCR to reprocess the 5' RACE reads, holding one entry per CDR3 protein. The sample shows more than 30,000 distinct CDR3 sequences, around 15% of them seen only once. This TCR was recovered from a male donor with ankylosing spondylitis. The specimen sequenced was synovial fluid, either unsorted or a sorted T cell fraction (not recorded which). The chain employs TRBV12-3 or TRBV12-4 and TRBJ1-1; no reliable D call. CDR3 sequence (DNA): TGTGCCAGCAGCCCGGGAACCCATGAAGCTTTCTTT. This encodes CASSPGTHEAFF.